This T cell receptor beta chain is from a study of glioma-infiltrating T cells after dendritic cell vaccination. Across the whole study: Between about 2002 and 2013, patients got autologous tumor lysate-pulsed dendritic cell vaccines.

Measured with immunoSEQ multiplex PCR; TCRdb has only the in-frame clones, and not every one. This sample has some 90,000 clones; approximately 80% occur once, and the top ten carry over 2%. Looked up from germline, CDR1 is SGHVS and CDR2 is FQNEAQ. V trimming: 11 bases; J trimming: 4 bases; junction bases outside the gene matches: 8. The length of the CDR3 is 14 residues. This clone showed up just a few times. Sample time point: after dendritic cell vaccination, including at tumor progression/relapse. The V and J genes are TRBV7-8 and TRBJ1-5; 10 nucleotides match TRBD1. The source is a human donor with glioblastoma. The sequences come from blood, collected after dendritic cell vaccination. CDR3 sequence: CAVGQGNPNQPQHF. The CDR3 DNA sequence: TGTGCCGTGGGACAGGGGAACCCTAATCAGCCCCAGCATTTT.